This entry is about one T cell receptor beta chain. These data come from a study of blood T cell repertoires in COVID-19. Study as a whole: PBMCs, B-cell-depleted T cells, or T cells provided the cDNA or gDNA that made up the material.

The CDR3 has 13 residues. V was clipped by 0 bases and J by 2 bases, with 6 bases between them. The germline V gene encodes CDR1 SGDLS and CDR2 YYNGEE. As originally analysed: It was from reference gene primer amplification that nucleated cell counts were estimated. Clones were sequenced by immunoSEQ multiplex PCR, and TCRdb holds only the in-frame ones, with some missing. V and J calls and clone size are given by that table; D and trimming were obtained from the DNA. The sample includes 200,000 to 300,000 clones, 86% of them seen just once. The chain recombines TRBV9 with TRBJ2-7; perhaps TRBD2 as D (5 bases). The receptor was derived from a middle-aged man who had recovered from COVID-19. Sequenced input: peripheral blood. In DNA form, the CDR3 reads TGTGCCAGCAGCGTAGGAGGGACCTACGAGCAGTACTTC. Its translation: CASSVGGTYEQYF.